The clone carrying this T cell receptor (beta chain) was observed a handful of times. This sample was taken from a study of T cells in Graves' hyperthyroidism and ophthalmopathy. Amplified TCR beta CDR3 regions came from RNA transcripts. Using the HTBI primer set, a first-round RT-PCR was run on the TCR CDR3. One entry per CDR3 protein, called by TCRdb with MiXCR from the multiplex PCR reads. The data contain about 480,000 distinct CDR3 sequences, roughly an eighth of them singletons. Across 18 months, stable Graves' hyperthyroidism was marked by no progression to ophthalmopathy. The specimen was blood. The clonotype comes from a woman aged 18-30 years with Graves' hyperthyroidism.

CDR3 sequence: CASSLTKGVENTEAFF. DNA of the CDR3: TGTGCCAGCAGCTTGACGAAAGGGGTTGAGAACACTGAAGCTTTCTTT. The chain employs TRBV7-8 and TRBJ1-1, with a possible D match to TRBD1 (5 bases). V gave up 3 bases and J gave up 1 base, with 15 bases separating them. This CDR3 has 16 residues. Germline-derived CDR1 and CDR2 are SGHVS and FQNEAQ.